This is a list of T cell receptor beta chains from one sample in a study of shared clonotypes between healthy human individuals. This table comes from immunoSEQ multiplex PCR, and its TCRdb copy is limited to in-frame clones, with some not included. The sample records about 2.1 million clones, about 93% being singletons. The specimen was naive CD8+ T cells from PBMCs. The receptor source for this set is a man younger than 35 in good health. Some clones in this sample may be carry-over from other donors' samples. Each CDR3 is given with its conserved first and last residue. A D gene is named only where the DNA matches it firmly.

TRBJ1-2,TRBV9,TRBD1,CASSVGTGSFYGYTF,TGTGCCAGCAGCGTAGGGACAGGATCCTTCTATGGCTACACCTTC
TRBJ2-3,TRBV19,TRBD2,CASSIRGTSGSPDTQYF,TGTGCCAGTAGTATTCGGGGGACTAGCGGGAGTCCAGATACGCAGTATTTT
TRBJ1-3,TRBV28,-,CASTGEREHSGNTIYF,TGTGCCAGCACCGGGGAAAGGGAACACTCTGGAAACACCATATATTTT
TRBJ2-7,TRBV5-4,-,CASSAVAKNEQYF,TGTGCCAGCAGCGCGGTCGCGAAAAACGAGCAGTACTTC
TRBJ2-7,TRBV12-2,-,CASRFLVTSYEQYF,TGTGCAAGTCGCTTTCTGGTCACCTCCTACGAGCAGTACTTC
TRBJ2-3,TRBV6-5,-,CASSVADTDTQYF,TGTGCCAGCTCAGTAGCGGACACAGATACGCAGTATTTT
TRBJ1-2,TRBV30,-,CAFQGYGYTF,TGTGCCTTTCAAGGGTATGGCTACACCTTC
TRBJ2-1,TRBV28,TRBD2,CASSVWLSGSSYNEQFF,TGTGCCAGCAGTGTCTGGTTAAGCGGGAGCTCCTACAATGAGCAGTTCTTC
TRBJ2-3,TRBV7-9,TRBD1,CASSSTGGVADTQYF,TGTGCCAGCAGCTCGACAGGGGGAGTTGCAGATACGCAGTATTTT
TRBJ2-7,TRBV27,TRBD2,CASGILAGGFSYEQYF,TGTGCCAGCGGAATACTAGCGGGAGGGTTCTCCTACGAGCAGTACTTC
TRBJ2-1,TRBV7-2,-,CASSLGSVTNEQFF,TGTGCCAGCAGCTTAGGGTCTGTCACCAATGAGCAGTTCTTC